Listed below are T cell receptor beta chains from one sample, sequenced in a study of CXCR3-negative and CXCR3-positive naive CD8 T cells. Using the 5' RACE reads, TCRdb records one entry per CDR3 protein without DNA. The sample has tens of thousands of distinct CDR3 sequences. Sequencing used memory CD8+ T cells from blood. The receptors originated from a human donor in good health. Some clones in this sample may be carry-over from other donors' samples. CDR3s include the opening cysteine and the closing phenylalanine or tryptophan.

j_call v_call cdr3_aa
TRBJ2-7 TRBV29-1 CSVEVWDRGGYEQYF
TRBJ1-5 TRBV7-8 CASSLEQVYSNQPQHF
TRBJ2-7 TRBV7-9 CASSLASGLTYEQYF
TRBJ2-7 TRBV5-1 CASSLRQDGYEQYF
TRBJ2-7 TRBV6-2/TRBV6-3 CASVGGEYEQYF
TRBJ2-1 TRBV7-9 CASSPSREQAFF
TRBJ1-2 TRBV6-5 CASSTGNYGYTF
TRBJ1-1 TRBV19 CASTVGRGNTEAFF
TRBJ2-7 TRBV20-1 CSATGSGQRVYEQYF
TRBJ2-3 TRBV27 CASSYGLAGGPDTQYF
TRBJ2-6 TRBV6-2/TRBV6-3 CASRTADPELAGANVLTF
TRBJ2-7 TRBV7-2 CASSLSGLAGSYEQYF
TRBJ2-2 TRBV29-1 CSMESTGELFF
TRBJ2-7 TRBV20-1 CSARWGGRPFYEQYF
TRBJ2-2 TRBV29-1 CSVDAQGGGTGELFF
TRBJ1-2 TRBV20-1 CSAPLEGEGYGYTF
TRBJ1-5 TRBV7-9 CASSLGGQPQHF
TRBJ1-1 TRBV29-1 CSVEQPYMNTEAFF
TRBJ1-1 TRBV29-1 CSVAPDRPEAFF
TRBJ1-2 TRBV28 CASSAGYGYTF
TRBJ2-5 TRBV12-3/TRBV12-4 CASSTSGAYQETQYF
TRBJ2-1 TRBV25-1 CASRGKRGQQFF
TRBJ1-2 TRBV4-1 CASSQADVGYTF
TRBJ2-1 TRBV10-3 CAISESGVSGVYEQFF
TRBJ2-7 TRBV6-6 CASTLSGDSYEQYF
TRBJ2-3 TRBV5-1 CASTIGTSGYGTQYF
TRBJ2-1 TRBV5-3 CARSARGLAGYNEQFF
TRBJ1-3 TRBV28 CASSFRGFGNTIYF
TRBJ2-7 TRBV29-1 CSVGRDSSYEQYF
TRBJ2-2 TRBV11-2 CASSLQMPVNTGELFF
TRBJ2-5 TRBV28 CASSSSVGGRETQYF
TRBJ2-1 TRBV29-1 CSVTGGTEQFF
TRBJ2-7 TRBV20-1 CSATGIEREIEQYF
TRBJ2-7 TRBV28 CATEPRGGYEQYF
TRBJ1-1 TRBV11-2 CASSLYRDSAHF
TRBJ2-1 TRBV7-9 CASSPRLTVGDEQFF
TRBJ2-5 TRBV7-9 CASRTGTLQETQYF
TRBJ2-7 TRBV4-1 CASSQEPSSSYEQYF
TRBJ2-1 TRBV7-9 CASSLDYYVTSGGQDEQFF
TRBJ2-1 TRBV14 CASSRTGGYNEQFF
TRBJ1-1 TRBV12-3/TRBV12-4 CASSLAGAEAFF